These T cell receptor beta chains were read from a single sample in a study of control samples from healthy donors and cancer patients. Profiling relied on immunoSEQ multiplex PCR, and the TCRdb table lists in-frame clones only, not all of them. The repertoire includes some 150,000 clones, more than 80% of them detected once, and approximately 6.8% sits in the top ten. Input material: blood. The source of these receptors is a man aged 18 to 29 in good health. Each CDR3 is given without its conserved first and last residue. A D gene is named only where the DNA matches it firmly. Size is stated for part of the rows, as once, few or many counts, or as a class when the clone is expanded.

d_gene,v_gene,abundance,CDR3aa
NA,TRBV3-1/TRBV3-2,once,ASTRSEHSPLH
NA,TRBV12-3/TRBV12-4,NA,ASSLGWNTIY
NA,TRBV9,few,ASSVSPSSYEQY
NA,TRBV3-1/TRBV3-2,NA,ASTPYKDPRKETQY
TRBD2,TRBV5-1,NA,ASSLGLAGSTDTQY
TRBD1,TRBV6-5,NA,ASSRDRATYGYT
NA,TRBV2,once,ASSRHTSGSTTPKNIQY
TRBD1,TRBV19,NA,ASSTGTGMSEAF
NA,TRBV7-2,NA,ASSIDLGGLFDNQPQH
NA,TRBV7-9,NA,ASISGATNEKLF
TRBD2,TRBV6-2/TRBV6-3,once,ASSLGLAGGPEQEF
NA,TRBV2,NA,ASSLDASHGYT
NA,TRBV11-2,NA,ASSYSTGVFTEAF
NA,TRBV6-5,NA,ASGSLTGELF
NA,TRBV5-5,NA,ASSFYFSDMNIQY
NA,TRBV10-3,NA,AISEGHSSGNTIY
TRBD1,TRBV18,NA,ASSLNQGARNEQF
NA,TRBV4-1,once,ASSQEGDTQY
NA,TRBV10-1,NA,ASSEPGISGNTIY
NA,TRBV11-3,NA,ASSSHTGSQY
NA,TRBV4-2,few,ASSSSRDLNTIY
NA,TRBV7-2,NA,ASSLVADPVYNSPLH
TRBD2,TRBV5-4,NA,ASRLWGLAGAETDTQY
NA,TRBV28,once,ASSTGGRTYGYT
TRBD2,TRBV5-4,NA,ASSSGLAGDTQY
NA,TRBV9,NA,ASGTTGGTDTQY
TRBD1,TRBV12-5,NA,ASGFHRSGTGDETQY
NA,TRBV27,NA,ASSRRDTSTYEQY
NA,TRBV5-6,NA,ASSLGHTEAF
NA,TRBV7-9,once,ASSLERGNTEAF
TRBD1,TRBV6-5,NA,ASNQQGAGDGYT
NA,TRBV13,once,ASSSQGRTNYGYT
NA,TRBV5-5,NA,ASSLLRGAEAF